This entry lists 17 T cell receptor beta chains sequenced from one sample in a study of beta chain features in type 1 diabetes (dated by TCRdb to 2016 to 2019). What the study reported, not specific to this receptor: In all four CD4+ subsets, TCRB CDR3 length was moderately but significantly shorter in type 1 diabetes patients.

No cognate antigen is known for these TCRs. Libraries came from the immunoSEQ multiplex PCR assay. The High Capacity cDNA Reverse Transcription Kit was used to reverse transcribe all of the isolated RNA, meaning that expressed TCRB transcripts were what got sequenced. TCRdb's version of the immuneACCESS table is confined to in-frame rearrangements and falls short of the full clone set. An unresolved V gene accounts for under half of the shortfall where checked; the remainder is of unknown origin. For this sample there are about 120,000 clones; around 15% appear just once. The ten biggest clones cover roughly 2.5% of the sample. Sequencing was carried out using central memory CD4+ T cells from blood. The receptors originated from a man aged 30 to 45 with type 1 diabetes.

This rearrangement joins TRBV30 to TRBJ2-1; TRBD2 matches 7 bases. V was clipped by 1 base and J by 3 bases; unmatched bases: 3. The germline V gene encodes CDR1 GTSNPN and CDR2 SVGIG (reference sequence). This CDR3 is 14 amino acids long. CDR3: CAWSEASGYNEQFF. Written as DNA, the CDR3 is TGTGCCTGGAGTGAGGCTAGCGGCTACAATGAGCAGTTCTTC.

This chain's CDR3 is CASSSGPGQGYNEQFF. The CDR3 nucleotides read TGCGCCAGCAGCTCGGGCCCCGGACAGGGCTACAATGAGCAGTTCTTC. The chain employs TRBV5-1 and TRBJ2-1; TRBD1 agrees at 8 bases. The CDR3 is 16 amino acids. Germline trimming cut 3 bases from V and 3 bases from J; bases unmatched to any gene: 8. Germline V gene sequence: CDR1 SGHRS, CDR2 YFSETQ.

The chain recombines TRBV2 with TRBJ1-1; TRBD1 is a possible D gene (5 bases). Germline CDR1 SNHLY, CDR2 FYNNEI. CDR3 length: 15 residues. The V gene lost 7 bases and the J gene lost 7 bases, with 22 bases spanning the gap. This CDR3 is CASKKTEGRAGEAFF. In DNA, the CDR3 is TGTGCCAGCAAGAAGACCGAGGGGCGTGCGGGTGAAGCTTTCTTT.

The sample holds a few counts of this clone. The sample carries other DNA sequences with the same CDR3. The V call is TRBV7-9, the J call TRBJ1-1; no clear D. V was cut by 2 bases and J by 4 bases, with 5 bases left in between. The CDR3 has 12 residues. Germline V CDR1 and CDR2: SEHNR, FQNEAQ (reference sequence). DNA of the CDR3: TGTGCCAGCAGCTTATCTGGCACTGAAGCTTTCTTT. Its translation: CASSLSGTEAFF.

The chain recombines TRBV5-6 with TRBJ2-1, with a possible D match to TRBD2 (7 bases). Germline V gene sequence: CDR1 SGHDT, CDR2 YYEEEE. This CDR3 contains 13 residues. V shed 0 bases and J shed 13 bases, with 14 bases lying between them. Here the CDR3 reads CASSLEGGGQQFF. The CDR3 DNA reads TGTGCCAGCAGCTTGGAAGGCGGGGGCCAACAGTTCTTC.

CDR3 nucleotide sequence: TGCAGCGTTGAAGCTTACGGGACGAGTGGCTACACCTTC. Residues: CSVEAYGTSGYTF. The chain couples TRBV29-1 to TRBJ1-2, with a weak D call TRBD1 (5 bases). Per the germline V gene, CDR1 is SQVTM and CDR2 is ANQGSEA. With 1 base removed from V and 7 bases from J, the gap between germline ends came to 13 bases. The CDR3 is 13 amino acids.

In its sample, this clone was seen a few times. The gene calls are TRBV5-6 and TRBJ1-1; weak D call: TRBD1 (6 bases). Germline loops: CDR1 SGHDT, CDR2 YYEEEE. V lost 2 bases and J lost 2, with 13 bases in between. CDR3 size: 15 residues. CDR3 region: CASSFGPQGNTEAFF. The CDR3 DNA sequence: TGTGCCAGCAGCTTTGGACCACAGGGAAACACTGAAGCTTTCTTT.

DNA for the CDR3: TGTGCCAGCAGTGACTTCCACGGGACAGGGATCGGAGAGACCCAGTACTTC. This translates into CASSDFHGTGIGETQYF. The J gene is TRBJ2-5, the V gene TRBV6-1, with TRBD1 matching over 9 bases. Germline CDR1 reads MNHNS; CDR2 reads SASEGT. This CDR3 has 17 amino acids. V lost 3 bases and J lost 4; bases outside the gene matches: 12.

This clone has a handful of counts. This sequence joins TRBV6-5 and TRBJ2-1; D perhaps matches TRBD1 (5 bases). Germline CDR1 is MNHEY and CDR2 is SVGAGI. V lost 2 bases and J lost 1, with 9 bases in between. The CDR3 has 15 residues. DNA of the CDR3: TGTGCCAGCAGTTACGGCAGGGCGTCCTACAATGAGCAGTTCTTC. Encoded protein: CASSYGRASYNEQFF.

This chain connects TRBV14 to TRBJ1-3; D gene uncertain. Trimming pared 5 bases from V and 0 bases from J, leaving 2 bases between. CDR1 is SGHDN, CDR2 FVKESK, per germline. This CDR3 comprises 12 residues. The CDR3 protein is CASSASGNTIYF. CDR3 bases: TGTGCCAGCAGCGCCTCTGGAAACACCATATATTTT. Full variable domain (missing parts from reference TRBV14 and TRBJ1-3): EAGVTQFPSHSVIEKGQTVTLRCDPISGHDNLYWYRRVMGKEIKFLLHFVKESKQDESGMPNNRFLAERTGGTYSTLKVQPAELEDSGVYFCASSASGNTIYFGEGSWLTVV.

A few counts support this clone. This rearrangement joins TRBV28 to TRBJ2-7; TRBD1 matches at 8 bases. CDR3 length: 13 amino acids. J was trimmed by 6 bases and V by 9 bases; bases with no gene match: 10. Germline V lookup: CDR1 MDHEN, CDR2 SYDVKM. This CDR3 reads CASSGQGAREQYF. The CDR3 DNA reads TGTGCCAGTTCGGGGCAGGGGGCGCGCGAGCAGTACTTC.

The chain uses TRBV29-1 and TRBJ2-3; D tentatively fits TRBD1 or TRBD2 (6 bases each). CDR3 length: 14 residues. Germline loops: CDR1 SQVTM, CDR2 ANQGSEA. V gave up 1 base and J gave up 3 bases, with 11 bases separating them. CDR3 bases: TGCAGCGTTGAAGCCCGGGGGCGAACAGATACGCAGTATTTT. Translation gives CSVEARGRTDTQYF.

The V gene is TRBV7-6, the J gene TRBJ2-7; D unclear. From germline, CDR1 is SGHVS and CDR2 FNYEAQ. CDR3 size: 14 residues. The V end was cut by 4 bases, the J end by 1 base, with 11 bases between. CDR3 loop: CASSYRDNSYEQYF. DNA for the CDR3: TGTGCCAGCAGCTACCGCGACAATTCCTACGAGCAGTACTTC.

The sample holds a few counts of this clone. The chain is built from TRBV4-3 and TRBJ1-4; no clear D. The V end lost 6 bases, the J end lost 6 bases, and 14 bases lay between the germline ends. Germline CDR1 LGHNA, CDR2 YSLEER. The CDR3 is 14 amino acids. The CDR3 DNA is TGCGCCAGCAGAACTGAACCCAAGGATGAAAAACTGTTTTTT. Translating it yields CASRTEPKDEKLFF.

This chain joins TRBV12-5 and TRBJ1-5; 8 bases match TRBD1. This CDR3 region has 14 residues. Per the germline V gene, CDR1 is LGHNT and CDR2 is FRNRAP. Germline trimming cut 2 bases from V and 7 bases from J; bases unmatched to any gene: 4. The CDR3 region is CASGLSTGEQPQHF. CDR3 in DNA: TGTGCTAGTGGTTTGTCGACAGGGGAGCAGCCCCAGCATTTT. The entire variable domain, with the rest obtained from reference TRBV12-5 and TRBJ1-5, is as follows: DARVTQTPRHKVTEMGQEVTMRCQPILGHNTVFWYRQTMMQGLELLAYFRNRAPLDDSGMPKDRFSAEMPDATLATLKIQPSEPRDSAVYFCASGLSTGEQPQHFGDGTRLSIL.

The V gene is TRBV4-1, the J gene TRBJ2-7; D remains unclear. This CDR3 spans 16 amino acids. CDR1 is MGHRA and CDR2 is YSYEKL in the germline V gene. The V end lost 0 bases, the J end lost 0 bases, and 12 bases lay between the germline ends. CDR3 protein: CASSQESWGNSYEQYF. As DNA, the CDR3 is TGCGCCAGCAGCCAAGAGTCTTGGGGAAACTCCTACGAGCAGTACTTC.

The chain uses TRBV5-4 and TRBJ2-7, with 9 nucleotides matching TRBD1. Unmatched junction bases numbered 2, after V lost 5 bases and J lost 2 bases. Germline V gene lookup returns CDR1 SGHNT and CDR2 YYREEE (reference sequence). The CDR3 extends over 13 amino acids. This CDR3 is CASRRTGAYEQYF. DNA of the CDR3: TGTGCCAGCAGACGGACAGGGGCCTACGAGCAGTACTTC.